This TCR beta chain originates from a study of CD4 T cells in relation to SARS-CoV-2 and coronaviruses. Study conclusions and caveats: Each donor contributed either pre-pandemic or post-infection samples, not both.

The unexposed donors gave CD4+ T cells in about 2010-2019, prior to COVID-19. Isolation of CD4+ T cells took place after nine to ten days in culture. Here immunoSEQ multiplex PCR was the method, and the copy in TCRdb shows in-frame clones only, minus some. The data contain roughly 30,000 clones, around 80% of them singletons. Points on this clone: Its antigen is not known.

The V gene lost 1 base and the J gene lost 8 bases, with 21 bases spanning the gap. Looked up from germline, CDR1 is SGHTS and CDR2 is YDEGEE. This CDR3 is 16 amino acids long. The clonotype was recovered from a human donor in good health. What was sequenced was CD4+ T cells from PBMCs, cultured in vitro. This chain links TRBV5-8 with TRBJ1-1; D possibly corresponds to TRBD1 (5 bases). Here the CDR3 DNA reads TGTGCCAGCAGCTTGAGTTTACGACTGGCAGGGACCGAAGCTTTCTTT. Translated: CASSLSLRLAGTEAFF.